This record concerns one TCR beta chain sequence. Antigen unknown. At one of its ends the junction is not consistent with the germline gene, which may arise from a read error. This record belongs to a study of STAT5B mutations in CD4+ large granular lymphocyte leukemia. On the study more broadly: CD8+ depletion followed by anti-CD4 microbead selection was applied to cryopreserved cells.

The study's findings and limits: 8/27 top patient clones versus 2/35 control clones were TRBV06-family.

Bead-separated CD4+, CD4+CD8+, CD57+ or CD56+ fractions, or PBMC, were used. The CDR3 totals 15 residues. CDR1 is SSHAT, CDR2 FNYEAQ, per germline (reference sequence). In the authors' workflow: A clonotype over 5% of the repertoire counted as a possible leukemic clone, 59 overall. The table came from immunoSEQ multiplex PCR; TCRdb's copy has only in-frame clones and leaves some out. For V, J and clone size, that table is used; D and trimming come from the DNA. The repertoire holds 9,000 to 10,000 clones, with about four fifths as singletons. This clonotype was obtained from a man in his 60s with CD4+ T-cell large granular lymphocyte leukemia. The V call is TRBV7-7, the J call TRBJ2-7; D ambiguous. Sequencing was carried out using PBMCs. The CDR3, as DNA: TGTGCTAGCAGCTTGTCGGGCGCCAAGGATGACGAGCAGTACTTC. It is translated as CASSLSGAKDDEQYF.